The 32 T cell receptor beta chains below come from one sample, sequenced in a study of blood T cell repertoires in COVID-19. The table came from immunoSEQ multiplex PCR; TCRdb's copy has only in-frame clones and leaves some out. Found here are around 260,000 clones, 75% to 90% of them singletons; the top ten hold 0.7% to 0.9%. Sequencing used peripheral blood. These receptors were collected from a man aged 25-45 years with acute or convalescent COVID-19.

This clone was detected only a few times. J is TRBJ1-6 and V is TRBV19; 7 positions agree with TRBD1. Trimming at V came to 4 bases and at J to 7 bases, leaving 7 bases not matched to a gene. The CDR3 is made up of 15 amino acids. Looked up from germline, CDR1 is LNHDA and CDR2 is SQIVND (reference sequence). CDR3 nucleotide sequence: TGTGCCAGTAGTAGGGGACGAGGGGGCAATTCACCCCTCCACTTT. Residues: CASSRGRGGNSPLHF. Combining the CDR3 with reference TRBV19 and TRBJ1-6 gives the whole variable domain DGGITQSPKYLFRKEGQNVTLSCEQNLNHDAMYWYRQDPGQGLRLIYYSQIVNDFQKGDIAEGYSVSREKKESFPLTVTSAQKNPTAFYLCASSRGRGGNSPLHFGNGTRLTVT.

The chain recombines TRBV6-5 with TRBJ2-2; TRBD2 matches at 8 bases. J gave up 4 bases and V 6 bases, and 7 bases lay outside the gene matches. Looked up from germline, CDR1 is MNHEY and CDR2 is SVGAGI. The CDR3 totals 15 residues. CDR3 bases: TGTGCCAGCAGCCCAAGCCGGGGGGGCACCGGGGAGCTGTTTTTT. It is translated as CASSPSRGGTGELFF.

This clone came up once. The CDR3 here is CATSSQRRGPANTGELFF. DNA of the CDR3: TGTGCCACCAGCAGCCAACGCAGGGGCCCCGCGAACACCGGGGAGCTGTTTTTT. The V and J genes are TRBV15 and TRBJ2-2; possibly TRBD1 for D (6 bases). The V end was cut by 3 bases, the J end by 0 bases, with 17 bases between. This CDR3 has 18 residues. The germline gives CDR1 LNHNV, CDR2 YYDKDF (reference sequence).

This sequence joins TRBV10-2 and TRBJ2-6; tentative D call: TRBD1 (6 bases). The V end was cut by 7 bases, the J end by 2 bases, with 12 bases between. This CDR3 region has 15 residues. Germline V CDR1 and CDR2: WSHSY, SAAADI. For the CDR3, the DNA is TGCGCCAGCACTGAAAGGGGGACTGGGGCCAACGTCCTGACTTTC. It specifies CASTERGTGANVLTF.

The gene calls are TRBV6-4 and TRBJ2-7; TRBD1 matches at 7 bases. Germline assignment: CDR1 MRHNA and CDR2 SNTAGT. The CDR3 runs to 14 residues. V dropped 4 bases and J dropped 3; count of bases not matched to a gene: 6. CDR3 bases: TGTGCCAGCAGTGCGCAGGGGGAAGGCTACGAGCAGTACTTC. Translated: CASSAQGEGYEQYF.

The chain uses TRBV12-5 and TRBJ2-3, with TRBD2 identical over 7 bases. Germline V gene sequence: CDR1 LGHNT, CDR2 FRNRAP. This CDR3 comprises 17 residues. The trim removed 2 bases at V and 3 bases at J, leaving 11 bases unmatched. In DNA, the CDR3 is TGTGCTAGTGGTTTGTTAGTACGGGCGGGAGAGACAGATACGCAGTATTTT. Translated, it gives CASGLLVRAGETDTQYF.

Concerning this clone itself: At one end, the junction sequence differs from germline, possibly due to a read error. The chain joins TRBV12-3 or TRBV12-4 to TRBJ2-7; TRBD2 matches 7 bases. The CDR3 has 13 residues. CDR3 DNA: TGTGCCAGCAGTTTGTACGGCGGGAGAAGCTTATTTTTC. Translation: CASSLYGGRSLFF.

CDR3 region: CASSITSGRATGELFF. The CDR3 DNA is TGTGCCAGCAGCATTACTAGCGGGAGGGCCACCGGGGAGCTGTTTTTT. This chain connects TRBV9 to TRBJ2-2, with 13 nucleotides matching TRBD2. Trimming cost V 4 bases and J 4 bases; bases outside gene matches: 4. The CDR3 runs 16 residues. Germline V lookup: CDR1 SGDLS, CDR2 YYNGEE.

The genes are TRBV18 and TRBJ1-2; D possibly corresponds to TRBD1 (6 bases). Germline lookup yields CDR1 KGHSH and CDR2 LQKENI. The CDR3 consists of 14 residues. V lost 3 bases, J lost 4 bases, and 12 bases lay in between. The CDR3 region has the DNA TGTGCCAGCTCACCTAGGACAGATGGCTATGGCTACACCTTC. Translated, it gives CASSPRTDGYGYTF.

The rearrangement links TRBV6-1 to TRBJ1-1; perhaps TRBD1 as D (5 bases). This CDR3 comprises 13 residues. Trimming cost V 0 bases and J 9 bases, with 11 bases left between them. The germline V gene encodes CDR1 MNHNS and CDR2 SASEGT. CDR3 in DNA: TGTGCCAGCAGTGAAGCGAGTGACAGAAAAGCTTTCTTT. Protein sequence: CASSEASDRKAFF.

This chain connects TRBV7-9 to TRBJ2-1; maybe TRBD1 (5 bases). V was shortened by 4 bases and J by 8 bases, with 21 bases between the two germline ends. Germline V gives CDR1 SEHNR, CDR2 FQNEAQ (reference sequence). The CDR3 has 16 residues. CDR3 sequence: CASSYRVRQTWHEQFF. DNA of the CDR3: TGTGCCAGCAGCTATAGGGTGCGACAGACATGGCATGAGCAGTTCTTC.

The CDR3 loop reads CASSPGPRNTEAFF. CDR3 DNA: TGTGCCAGCAGTCCAGGGCCTAGAAACACTGAAGCTTTCTTT. The chain employs TRBV28 and TRBJ1-1, with D possibly TRBD1 on 5 matching bases. The V gene lost 5 bases and the J gene lost 2 bases, with 12 bases spanning the gap. Germline assignment: CDR1 MDHEN and CDR2 SYDVKM. There are 14 residues in the CDR3.

V and J are TRBV19 and TRBJ2-1; 10 bases map to TRBD1. Germline V lookup: CDR1 LNHDA, CDR2 SQIVND (reference sequence). J gave up 4 bases and V 6 bases, and 6 bases lay outside the gene matches. The CDR3 totals 15 residues. DNA for the CDR3: TGTGCCAGTAGAATGGACAGGGGGTCTTACAATGAGCAGTTCTTC. Amino acid sequence: CASRMDRGSYNEQFF.

V and J are TRBV19 and TRBJ1-3; the match to TRBD1 covers 7 bases. V lost 6 bases, J lost 0 bases, and 8 bases stayed unmatched. The CDR3 runs 16 residues. In germline, CDR1 is LNHDA, CDR2 SQIVND (reference sequence). CDR3 sequence (DNA): TGTGCCAGTAGCATCGACAGGGCCTTCTCTGGAAACACCATATATTTT. Translated: CASSIDRAFSGNTIYF.

This sequence joins TRBV28 and TRBJ1-3; D is perhaps TRBD1 (5 bases). The CDR3 covers 13 residues. V lost 7 bases, J lost 3 bases, and 10 bases lay in between. The germline V gene has CDR1 MDHEN and CDR2 SYDVKM. CDR3 sequence reads: CASKEGHGNTIYF. The CDR3 DNA reads as TGTGCCAGCAAGGAGGGGCATGGAAACACCATATATTTT.

The chain employs TRBV30 and TRBJ1-6; the D gene is possibly TRBD1 (6 bases). Germline lookup yields CDR1 GTSNPN and CDR2 SVGIG (reference sequence). CDR3 length: 13 amino acids. The V and J ends lost 7 bases and 6 bases respectively, with 13 bases between them. CDR3 residues: CAFDRTSNSPLHF. The CDR3, as DNA: TGTGCCTTTGACAGGACCTCTAATTCACCCCTCCACTTT.

The J gene is TRBJ2-7, the V gene TRBV11-3; TRBD2 aligns across 8 bases. The J segment lost 2 bases and the V segment lost 5 bases, leaving 8 bases of the junction unmatched. This CDR3 spans 15 amino acids. Per the germline V gene, CDR1 is SGHNT and CDR2 is YENEEA. CDR3 loop: CASSRGSGSPYEQYF. Here the CDR3 DNA reads TGTGCCAGCAGCCGGGGGAGCGGGAGTCCCTACGAGCAGTACTTC.

The rearrangement links TRBV7-2 to TRBJ1-5; D not resolved. Germline lookup yields CDR1 SGHTA and CDR2 FQGNSA. V dropped 0 bases and J dropped 7 bases, with 10 bases sitting between them. This CDR3 has 14 residues. In DNA, the CDR3 is TGTGCCAGCAGCTTAGCGCGCGGGTCCCAGCCCCAGCATTTT. Amino acid sequence: CASSLARGSQPQHF.

The chain uses TRBV6-6 and TRBJ2-5; TRBD2 agrees at 8 bases. Germline CDR1 and CDR2: MNHNY and SVGAGI (reference sequence). The CDR3 has 16 amino acids. V was pared by 3 bases and J by 1 base, with 7 bases of the junction left unmatched. For the CDR3, the DNA is TGTGCCAGCAGTTATTCTAGCGGGCTACTCCAAGAGACCCAGTACTTC. Translated: CASSYSSGLLQETQYF.

About this clone itself: Germline and junction disagree at one end, which may indicate a read error. The rearrangement links TRBV7-7 to TRBJ2-5; D may be TRBD2 (5 bases). The germline V gene has CDR1 SSHAT and CDR2 FNYEAQ (reference sequence). The CDR3 covers 13 residues. CDR3 coding DNA: TGTGCTAGCAGCTTAGGGCAGGCGGGGACCCAGTACTTC. It translates to CASSLGQAGTQYF.

The chain carries TRBV7-3 and TRBJ2-3; D perhaps matches TRBD2 (6 bases). Trimming left V 4 bases short and J 2 bases short, with 13 bases between. CDR3 length: 15 residues. The germline V gene has CDR1 SGHTA and CDR2 FQGTGA. CDR3 bases: TGTGCCAGCAGCTCGAACGGGGGACCCACAGATACGCAGTATTTT. Residues: CASSSNGGPTDTQYF.

The chain joins TRBV11-1 to TRBJ2-3; maybe TRBD1 (5 bases). With 1 base removed from V and 0 bases from J, the gap between germline ends came to 8 bases. CDR3 size: 15 residues. CDR1 is SGHAT and CDR2 is FQDESV in the germline V gene (reference sequence). The CDR3 DNA is TGTGCCAGCAGCTTAGGACAGCCTAGCACAGATACGCAGTATTTT. Residues: CASSLGQPSTDTQYF.

V and J are TRBV19 and TRBJ1-5; D is uncertain. This CDR3 region has 14 residues. The V gene lost 3 bases and the J gene lost 5 bases, with 11 bases spanning the gap. Per the germline V gene, CDR1 is LNHDA and CDR2 is SQIVND (reference sequence). In DNA, the CDR3 is TGTGCCAGTAGTATTTTAAATTCGGATCAGCCCCAGCATTTT. Amino acids: CASSILNSDQPQHF. Variable domain in full (rest from reference TRBV19 and TRBJ1-5): DGGITQSPKYLFRKEGQNVTLSCEQNLNHDAMYWYRQDPGQGLRLIYYSQIVNDFQKGDIAEGYSVSREKKESFPLTVTSAQKNPTAFYLCASSILNSDQPQHFGDGTRLSIL.

The chain is built from TRBV28 and TRBJ1-1, with 7 bases aligning to TRBD1. CDR1 and CDR2 (germline): MDHEN, SYDVKM. The trim removed 5 bases at V and 10 bases at J, leaving 7 bases unmatched. This CDR3 spans 12 amino acids. The CDR3 sequence is CASSLTGVSAFF. The CDR3 DNA reads TGTGCCAGCAGTCTTACAGGGGTTTCAGCTTTCTTT.

V is TRBV20-1 and J is TRBJ2-1, with 8 bases lining up with TRBD2. Looked up from germline, CDR1 is DFQATT and CDR2 is SNEGSKA (reference sequence). The CDR3 loop spans 13 amino acids. The V segment lost 3 bases and the J segment 8 bases; nucleotides outside the gene matches: 6. The CDR3: CSASWLAGDEQFF. In nucleotides, the CDR3 is TGCAGTGCTAGTTGGCTAGCGGGCGATGAGCAGTTCTTC.

CDR3 sequence: CASSFRAGGGYEQYF. CDR3 DNA: TGTGCCAGCAGCTTTAGGGCAGGGGGCGGCTACGAGCAGTACTTC. The rearrangement uses TRBV5-5 and TRBJ2-7; 8 bases are shared with TRBD1. Trimming at V came to 2 bases and at J to 3 bases, leaving 7 bases not matched to a gene. CDR3 length: 15 amino acids. Germline CDR1 is SGHKS and CDR2 is YYEKEE (reference sequence). Full variable domain (rest looked up from reference TRBV5-5 and TRBJ2-7): DAGVTQSPTHLIKTRGQQVTLRCSPISGHKSVSWYQQVLGQGPQFIFQYYEKEERGRGNFPDRFSARQFPNYSSELNVNALLLGDSALYLCASSFRAGGGYEQYFGPGTRLTVT.

This chain joins TRBV28 and TRBJ2-5; 7 positions agree with TRBD2. The CDR3 loop spans 15 amino acids. Germline values: CDR1 MDHEN, CDR2 SYDVKM. V was clipped by 8 bases and J by 5 bases; unmatched bases: 14. The CDR3 DNA sequence: TGTGCCAGCCAAAACCAGTTGGGGGGGTGGGAGACCCAGTACTTC. Protein: CASQNQLGGWETQYF.

V usage is TRBV29-1 and J usage is TRBJ1-1, with a tentative D call TRBD1 (5 bases). Germline values: CDR1 SQVTM, CDR2 ANQGSEA. V gave up 0 bases and J gave up 3 bases, with 5 bases separating them. The CDR3 loop spans 12 amino acids. The CDR3 loop is CSVEEQDTEAFF. The CDR3 DNA reads TGCAGCGTTGAAGAACAGGACACTGAAGCTTTCTTT.

This chain links TRBV19 with TRBJ2-5; possible D gene TRBD1, 5 bases. Trimming left V 3 bases short and J 1 base short, with 12 bases between. The CDR3 has 15 residues. CDR1 LNHDA and CDR2 SQIVND come from the germline V gene (reference sequence). The CDR3 is CASSMGRGGQETQYF. CDR3 DNA sequence: TGTGCCAGTAGTATGGGTAGGGGCGGCCAAGAGACCCAGTACTTC.

The chain has TRBV4-1 and TRBJ2-1; D ambiguous. Trimming took 1 base from V and 5 from J, leaving 12 bases between them. The V gene's germline CDR1 is MGHRA and CDR2 YSYEKL. The CDR3 contains 15 residues. CDR3 sequence: CASSQGERKNNEQFF. CDR3 DNA sequence: TGCGCCAGCAGCCAAGGTGAGCGAAAAAACAATGAGCAGTTCTTC.

The rearrangement uses TRBV20-1 and TRBJ2-2; 9 nucleotides match TRBD2. CDR1 is DFQATT, CDR2 SNEGSKA, per germline (reference sequence). The CDR3 has 14 residues. With V trimmed by 3 bases and J by 5 bases, 4 bases remained unmatched. The CDR3 bases are TGCAGTGCTAGTCTAGCGGGGTATACCGGGGAGCTGTTTTTT. Translation: CSASLAGYTGELFF.

The chain combines TRBV5-1 with TRBJ2-5; 8 bases fit TRBD2. Losses at the gene ends were 6 bases for V and 4 bases for J; bases not matched to a gene: 17. CDR3 length: 17 amino acids. Germline values: CDR1 SGHRS, CDR2 YFSETQ. CDR3 in amino acids: CASKLGFSGESGETQYF. The CDR3 nucleotides are TGCGCCAGCAAATTAGGCTTTAGCGGGGAATCGGGAGAGACCCAGTACTTC.